The 25 T cell receptor beta chains given below trace back to one sample, sequenced in a study of long-term antiretroviral therapy in people with HIV. Version v3.0 of the immunoSEQ assay was performed at survey level. The assay was immunoSEQ multiplex PCR, and TCRdb's table has in-frame clones only and misses some. Counted here are tens of thousands of clones, approximately 93% occurring once; the ten biggest clones make up approximately 6.8%. The sequencing here drew on unsorted PBMCs, taken about 6.5 years after starting antiretroviral therapy. These receptors were obtained from a woman aged 40-49 years with HIV.

This clone was detected only once. The chain has TRBV11-1 and TRBJ1-2; weak D call: TRBD1 (5 bases). V shed 1 base and J shed 6 bases, with 12 bases lying between them. The CDR3 runs to 14 residues. Germline V gene data show CDR1 as SGHAT and CDR2 as FQDESV (reference sequence). The chain's CDR3 is CASSLGAQGDGYTF. In DNA form, the CDR3 reads TGTGCCAGCAGCTTAGGCGCTCAGGGAGATGGCTACACCTTC.

This rearrangement joins TRBV6-5 to TRBJ1-1; D is uncertain. This CDR3 is 16 amino acids long. Germline CDR1 reads MNHEY; CDR2 reads SVGAGI. V dropped 2 bases and J dropped 0 bases, with 13 bases sitting between them. The chain's CDR3 is CASSYLSLFMNTEAFF. The CDR3 bases are TGTGCCAGCAGTTACCTCAGTTTATTCATGAACACTGAAGCTTTCTTT.

The chain joins TRBV27 to TRBJ1-5, with D possibly matching TRBD1 (6 bases). The germline CDR1 and CDR2 sequences are MNHEY and SMNVEV (reference sequence). There are 14 residues in the CDR3. V shed 7 bases and J shed 5 bases, with 15 bases lying between them. The CDR3 loop reads CASNQGLTDQPQHF. The CDR3 coding sequence is TGTGCCAGCAATCAGGGGCTCACGGATCAGCCCCAGCATTTT.

The chain is built from TRBV7-9 and TRBJ1-4, with D possibly TRBD1 on 6 matching bases. The CDR3 consists of 17 residues. CDR1 and CDR2 from the germline V gene are SEHNR and FQNEAQ (reference sequence). The V end lost 8 bases, the J end lost 4 bases, and 23 bases lay between the germline ends. The CDR3 DNA reads as TGTGCCAGCCGTACCGACCACCAAGCAGGGGATAATGAAAAACTGTTTTTT. Encoded protein: CASRTDHQAGDNEKLFF.

The CDR3 loop reads CAWSRRGGQPQHF. In DNA form, the CDR3 reads TGTGCCTGGAGTCGGAGGGGAGGTCAGCCCCAGCATTTT. This chain joins TRBV30 and TRBJ1-5; TRBD1 might be the D (5 bases). Germline CDR1 and CDR2: GTSNPN and SVGIG (reference sequence). Trimming took 2 bases from V and 6 from J, leaving 11 bases between them. The CDR3 is made up of 13 amino acids.

The V gene is TRBV5-1, the J gene TRBJ2-2; 9 positions match TRBD1. CDR1 SGHRS and CDR2 YFSETQ come from the germline V gene. The CDR3 has 15 amino acids. V was clipped by 2 bases and J by 6 bases; unmatched bases: 5. The CDR3 reads CASSLGTGHAGELFF. The CDR3 nucleotides read TGCGCCAGCAGCTTAGGGACAGGGCATGCCGGGGAGCTGTTTTTT.

CDR3 protein: CASSLKPGPGELFF. CDR3 in DNA: TGTGCCAGCAGCTTAAAACCTGGGCCCGGGGAGCTGTTTTTT. The chain recombines TRBV7-2 with TRBJ2-2; D gene unclear. Per the germline V gene, CDR1 is SGHTA and CDR2 is FQGNSA. This CDR3 comprises 14 residues. The germline V and J ends were trimmed by 2 bases and 6 bases, with 10 bases remaining between them.

The CDR3 loop reads CASSEGGQGYTEAFF. The CDR3 region has the DNA TGTGCCAGCAGCGAGGGGGGACAGGGGTACACTGAAGCTTTCTTT. The chain carries TRBV9 and TRBJ1-1; the match to TRBD1 covers 10 bases. The CDR3 is 15 amino acids. In germline, CDR1 is SGDLS, CDR2 YYNGEE. V lost 3 bases and J lost 3; bases outside the gene matches: 5. The complete variable domain, with remaining parts taken from reference TRBV9 and TRBJ1-1, reads DSGVTQTPKHLITATGQRVTLRCSPRSGDLSVYWYQQSLDQGLQFLIQYYNGEERAKGNILERFSAQQFPDLHSELNLSSLELGDSALYFCASSEGGQGYTEAFFGQGTRLTVV.

This chain joins TRBV5-4 and TRBJ1-3, with a weak D call TRBD1 (5 bases). CDR1 is SGHNT and CDR2 is YYREEE in the germline V gene (reference sequence). The CDR3 has 14 amino acids. The ends were cut back, 4 bases at V and 0 bases at J, with 8 bases in the middle. CDR3 nucleotide sequence: TGTGCCAGCAGCCGGGACCTCTCTGGAAACACCATATATTTT. It is translated as CASSRDLSGNTIYF. Using reference TRBV5-4 and TRBJ1-3 for the parts outside the CDR3, the full variable domain is ETGVTQSPTHLIKTRGQQVTLRCSSQSGHNTVSWYQQALGQGPQFIFQYYREEENGRGNFPPRFSGLQFPNYSSELNVNALELDDSALYLCASSRDLSGNTIYFGEGSWLTVV.

The chain joins TRBV7-9 to TRBJ2-7, with 8 bases identical to TRBD1. Germline lookup yields CDR1 SEHNR and CDR2 FQNEAQ (reference sequence). CDR3 length equals 18 residues. With 5 bases clipped from V and 3 bases from J, the junction kept 18 bases outside the gene matches. For the CDR3, the DNA is TGTGCCAGCAGCACCGCTGGGAACGGACCGGGACAGGACTACGAGCAGTACTTC. Amino acids: CASSTAGNGPGQDYEQYF.

The CDR3 loop is CASSPQRGSYEQYF. CDR3 bases: TGTGCCAGCAGCCCCCAGAGGGGCTCCTACGAGCAGTACTTC. The rearrangement links TRBV6-6 to TRBJ2-7; D is tentatively TRBD1 or TRBD2 (5 bases each). Germline V gene lookup returns CDR1 MNHNY and CDR2 SVGAGI (reference sequence). V dropped 6 bases and J dropped 0 bases, with 12 bases sitting between them. This CDR3 comprises 14 residues.

This chain connects TRBV9 to TRBJ2-7; 10 nucleotides line up with TRBD1. The CDR3 is 14 residues long. Trimming cost V 4 bases and J 3 bases; bases outside gene matches: 4. Germline CDR1 SGDLS, CDR2 YYNGEE. In nucleotides, the CDR3 is TGTGCCAGCAGCCCTCGGGACAGGGGCTACGAGCAGTACTTC. It encodes CASSPRDRGYEQYF.

This chain's CDR3 is CASSQYERVNTEAFF. CDR3 nucleotide sequence: TGCGCCAGCAGTCAATACGAAAGGGTGAACACTGAAGCTTTCTTT. The chain joins TRBV10-1 to TRBJ1-1; no reliable D call. The CDR3 is 15 amino acids. Germline-derived CDR1 and CDR2 are WNHNN and SYGVQD (reference sequence). V lost 5 bases and J lost 0, with 13 bases in between.

This sequence joins TRBV2 and TRBJ1-5; possible D gene TRBD1, 5 bases. The germline V gene encodes CDR1 SNHLY and CDR2 FYNNEI. V lost 5 bases and J lost 5, with 19 bases in between. The CDR3 has 16 amino acids. CDR3 bases: TGTGCCAGCAGTCCTCAGGGCGGCCGGGCCGATCAGCCCCAGCATTTT. Amino acid sequence: CASSPQGGRADQPQHF. The whole variable domain, filled in from reference TRBV2 and TRBJ1-5, reads EPEVTQTPSHQVTQMGQEVILRCVPISNHLYFYWYRQILGQKVEFLVSFYNNEISEKSEIFDDQFSVERPDGSNFTLKIRSTKLEDSAMYFCASSPQGGRADQPQHFGDGTRLSIL.

The V and J genes are TRBV19 and TRBJ1-2; D remains unclear. The CDR3 has 10 amino acids. Per germline, CDR1 LNHDA and CDR2 SQIVND (reference sequence). V was pared by 5 bases and J by 8 bases, with 6 bases between. CDR3 residues: CASSSRGYTF. CDR3 bases: TGTGCCAGTAGTTCGAGGGGCTACACCTTC. The full variable domain, completed using reference TRBV19 and TRBJ1-2, is DGGITQSPKYLFRKEGQNVTLSCEQNLNHDAMYWYRQDPGQGLRLIYYSQIVNDFQKGDIAEGYSVSREKKESFPLTVTSAQKNPTAFYLCASSSRGYTFGSGTRLTVV.

The gene calls are TRBV14 and TRBJ2-3; the D is unclear. V lost 5 bases to trimming and J lost 5 bases, with 11 bases between them. CDR1 is SGHDN and CDR2 is FVKESK in the germline V gene. The CDR3 length is 13 residues. The CDR3 is CASSARQGDTQYF. The CDR3 nucleotides are TGTGCCAGCAGCGCCCGACAAGGAGATACGCAGTATTTT.

J is TRBJ1-4 and V is TRBV6-5, with a tentative D call TRBD1 (5 bases). This CDR3 contains 15 residues. CDR1 is MNHEY and CDR2 is SVGAGI in the germline V gene. V was cut by 4 bases and J by 1 base, with 10 bases left in between. The CDR3 DNA reads TGTGCCAGCAGTTCGTTCGGGGGAACTAATGAAAAACTGTTTTTT. This encodes CASSSFGGTNEKLFF.

This clone showed up just a few times. The chain recombines TRBV11-2 with TRBJ2-3; TRBD2 might be the D (5 bases). V gave up 4 bases and J gave up 6 bases, with 17 bases separating them. In germline, CDR1 is SGHAT, CDR2 FQNNGV. This CDR3 is 15 amino acids long. Here the CDR3 reads CASSSSWQAEDTQYF. Here the CDR3 DNA reads TGTGCCAGCAGCTCTAGCTGGCAGGCCGAGGATACGCAGTATTTT.

The chain has TRBV4-1 and TRBJ2-4; D is ambiguous. The CDR3 runs to 16 residues. CDR1 MGHRA and CDR2 YSYEKL come from the germline V gene. Trimming took off 0 bases at V and 4 bases at J, with 13 bases between the two ends. In DNA, the CDR3 is TGCGCCAGCAGCCAAGATGACAACTTGGTGAAAAACATTCAGTACTTC. Translating gives CASSQDDNLVKNIQYF.

Regarding this clone: At one end, the junction sequence differs from germline, possibly due to a read error. The chain couples TRBV5-1 to TRBJ2-5; weak D call: TRBD2 (6 bases). The CDR3 consists of 12 residues. The germline V gene encodes CDR1 SGHRS and CDR2 YFSETQ. CDR3 protein: CASSLARDSPHF. CDR3 bases: TGCGCCAGCAGCTTGGCTCGGGACTCTCCTCACTTC.

The V and J genes are TRBV6-5 and TRBJ2-2; 10 bases fit TRBD1. Germline trimming cut 7 bases from V and 7 bases from J; bases unmatched to any gene: 9. The CDR3 covers 15 residues. Per the germline V gene, CDR1 is MNHEY and CDR2 is SVGAGI. The CDR3 here is CASTRRRTGGGELFF. CDR3 coding DNA: TGTGCCAGCACCCGACGCCGGACAGGGGGCGGGGAGCTGTTTTTT.

The rearrangement joins TRBV7-9 to TRBJ1-1; TRBD1 matches at 11 bases. The CDR3 covers 18 residues. Germline trimming cut 2 bases from V and 1 base from J; bases unmatched to any gene: 9. Germline loops: CDR1 SEHNR, CDR2 FQNEAQ (reference sequence). This CDR3 reads CASSLWVGTGGTNTEAFF. The CDR3 DNA is TGTGCCAGCAGCTTATGGGTAGGGACAGGGGGTACGAACACTGAAGCTTTCTTT.

The V gene is TRBV30, the J gene TRBJ1-1; unclear D gene. Germline loops: CDR1 GTSNPN, CDR2 SVGIG (reference sequence). CDR3 length: 15 amino acids. V lost 5 bases to trimming and J lost 4 bases, with 20 bases between them. CDR3 bases: TGTGCCTGGGAGGTTTACGGACCGACGTCCACTGAAGCTTTCTTT. Protein sequence: CAWEVYGPTSTEAFF.

The genes are TRBV11-2 and TRBJ1-4, with D uncertain. The V end lost 0 bases, the J end lost 5 bases, and 13 bases lay between the germline ends. In germline, CDR1 is SGHAT, CDR2 FQNNGV. The length of the CDR3 is 16 residues. CDR3 nucleotide sequence: TGTGCCAGCAGCTTAGATAGGGCCAGGCGGAATGAAAAACTGTTTTTT. Amino acid sequence: CASSLDRARRNEKLFF.

This clone was seen a single time. V usage is TRBV14 and J usage is TRBJ1-6, with D uncertain. The CDR3 consists of 14 residues. Trimming took off 6 bases at V and 10 bases at J, with 16 bases between the two ends. The V gene's germline CDR1 is SGHDN and CDR2 FVKESK. CDR3 nucleotides: TGTGCCAGCAGACTCACTGGGATTCGGTCACCCCTCCACTTT. Amino acids: CASRLTGIRSPLHF.